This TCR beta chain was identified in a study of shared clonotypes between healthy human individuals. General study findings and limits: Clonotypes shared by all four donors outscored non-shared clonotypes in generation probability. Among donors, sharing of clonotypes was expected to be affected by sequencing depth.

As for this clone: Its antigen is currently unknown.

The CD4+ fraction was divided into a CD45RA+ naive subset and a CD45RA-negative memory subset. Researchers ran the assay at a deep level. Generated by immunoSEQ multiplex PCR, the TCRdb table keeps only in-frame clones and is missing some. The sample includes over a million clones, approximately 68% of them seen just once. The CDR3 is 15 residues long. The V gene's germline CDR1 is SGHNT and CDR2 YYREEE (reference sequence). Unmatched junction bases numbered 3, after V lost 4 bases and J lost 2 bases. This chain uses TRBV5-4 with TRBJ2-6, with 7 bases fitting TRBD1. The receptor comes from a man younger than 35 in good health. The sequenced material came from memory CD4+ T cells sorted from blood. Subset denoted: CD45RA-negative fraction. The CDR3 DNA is TGTGCCAGCAGCCCGACAGGGCCTGGGGCCAACGTCCTGACTTTC. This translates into CASSPTGPGANVLTF. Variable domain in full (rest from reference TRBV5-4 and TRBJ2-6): ETGVTQSPTHLIKTRGQQVTLRCSSQSGHNTVSWYQQALGQGPQFIFQYYREEENGRGNFPPRFSGLQFPNYSSELNVNALELDDSALYLCASSPTGPGANVLTFGAGSRLTVL.